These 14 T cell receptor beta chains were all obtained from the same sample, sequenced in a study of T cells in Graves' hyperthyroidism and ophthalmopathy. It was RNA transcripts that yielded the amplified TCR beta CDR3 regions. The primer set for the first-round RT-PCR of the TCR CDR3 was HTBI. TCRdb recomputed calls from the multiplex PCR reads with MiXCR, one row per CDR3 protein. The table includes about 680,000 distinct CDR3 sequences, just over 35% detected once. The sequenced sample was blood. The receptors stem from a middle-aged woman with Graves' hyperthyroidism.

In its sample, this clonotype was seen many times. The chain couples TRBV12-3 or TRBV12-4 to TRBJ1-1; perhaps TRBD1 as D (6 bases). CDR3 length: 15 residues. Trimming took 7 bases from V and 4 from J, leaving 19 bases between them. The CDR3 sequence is CASTSEGGRATEAFF. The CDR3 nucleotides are TGTGCCAGCACCTCAGAGGGGGGGCGCGCCACTGAAGCTTTCTTT.

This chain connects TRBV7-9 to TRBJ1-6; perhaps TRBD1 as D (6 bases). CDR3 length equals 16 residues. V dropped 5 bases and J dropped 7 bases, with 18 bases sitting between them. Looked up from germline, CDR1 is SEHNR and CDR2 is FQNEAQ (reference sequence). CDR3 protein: CASSRGGTILNSPLHF. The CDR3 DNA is TGTGCCAGCAGCCGGGGGGGCACAATTCTGAATTCACCCCTCCACTTT.

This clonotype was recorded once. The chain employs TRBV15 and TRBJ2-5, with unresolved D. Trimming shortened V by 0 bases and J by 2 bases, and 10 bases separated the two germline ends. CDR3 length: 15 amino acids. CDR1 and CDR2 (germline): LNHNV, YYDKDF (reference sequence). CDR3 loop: CATSRETAKQETQYF. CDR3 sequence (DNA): TGTGCCACCAGCAGAGAGACGGCGAAGCAAGAGACCCAGTACTTC.

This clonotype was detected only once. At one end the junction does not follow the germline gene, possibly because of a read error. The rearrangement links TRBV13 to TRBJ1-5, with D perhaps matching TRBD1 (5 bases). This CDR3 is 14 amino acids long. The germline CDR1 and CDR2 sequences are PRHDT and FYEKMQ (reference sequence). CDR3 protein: CATSDLRGNQPRHF. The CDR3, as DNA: TGTGCCACCAGTGATTTGAGGGGAAATCAGCCCCGGCATTTT.

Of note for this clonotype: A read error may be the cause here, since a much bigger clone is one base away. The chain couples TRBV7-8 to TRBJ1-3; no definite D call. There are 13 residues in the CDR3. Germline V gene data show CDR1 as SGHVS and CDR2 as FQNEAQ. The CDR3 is CASNLEAGNTIYF. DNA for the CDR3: TGTGCCAGCAACTTAGAGGCGGGAAACACCATATATTTT. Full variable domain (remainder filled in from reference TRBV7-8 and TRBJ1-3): GAGVSQSPRYKVAKRGQDVALRCDPISGHVSLFWYQQALGQGPEFLTYFQNEAQLDKSGLPSDRFFAERPEGSVSTLKIQRTQQEDSAVYLCASNLEAGNTIYFGEGSWLTVV.

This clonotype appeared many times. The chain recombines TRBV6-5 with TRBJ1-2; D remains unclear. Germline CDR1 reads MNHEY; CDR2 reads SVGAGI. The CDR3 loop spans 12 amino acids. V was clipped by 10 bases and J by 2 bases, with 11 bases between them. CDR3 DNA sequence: TGTGCCACCCGGCCGGGGAACTATGGCTACACCTTC. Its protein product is CATRPGNYGYTF.

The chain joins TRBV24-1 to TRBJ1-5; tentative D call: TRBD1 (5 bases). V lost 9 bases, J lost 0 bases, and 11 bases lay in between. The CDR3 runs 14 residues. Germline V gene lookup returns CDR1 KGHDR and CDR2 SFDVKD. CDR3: CATAAGNSNQPQHF. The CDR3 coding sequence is TGTGCCACCGCAGCAGGGAATAGCAATCAGCCCCAGCATTTT.

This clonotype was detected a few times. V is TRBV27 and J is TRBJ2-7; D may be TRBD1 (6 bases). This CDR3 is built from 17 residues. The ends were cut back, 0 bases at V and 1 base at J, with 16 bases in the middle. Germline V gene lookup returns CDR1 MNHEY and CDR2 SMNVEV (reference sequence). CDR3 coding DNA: TGTGCCAGCAGTTTATCGGGTTACGGCGACAGGTCCTACGAGCAGTACTTC. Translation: CASSLSGYGDRSYEQYF.

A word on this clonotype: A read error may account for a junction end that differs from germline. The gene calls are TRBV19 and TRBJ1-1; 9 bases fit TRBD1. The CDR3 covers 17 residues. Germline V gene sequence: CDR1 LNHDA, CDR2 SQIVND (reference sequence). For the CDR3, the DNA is TGTGCCAGTAGTACCGGGACAGGGTTTTCCATGAACACTGAAGCTTCCTTT. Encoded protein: CASSTGTGFSMNTEASF.

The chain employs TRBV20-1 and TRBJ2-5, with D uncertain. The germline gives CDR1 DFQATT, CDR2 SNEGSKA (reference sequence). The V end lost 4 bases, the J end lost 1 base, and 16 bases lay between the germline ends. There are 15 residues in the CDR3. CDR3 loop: CSATRTGLPQETQYF. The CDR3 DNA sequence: TGCAGTGCTACCCGGACCGGCCTCCCCCAAGAGACCCAGTACTTC.

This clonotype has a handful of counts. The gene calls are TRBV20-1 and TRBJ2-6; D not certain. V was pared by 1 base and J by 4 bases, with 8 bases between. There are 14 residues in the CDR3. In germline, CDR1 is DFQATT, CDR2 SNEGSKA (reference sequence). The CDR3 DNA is TGCAGTGCTAGAGCTCTTGAGGGGGCCAACGTCCTGACTTTC. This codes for CSARALEGANVLTF.

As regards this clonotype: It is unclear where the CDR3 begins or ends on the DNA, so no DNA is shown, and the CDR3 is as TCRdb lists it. The CDR3 is CASSSSGSVTEAFF. The rearrangement joins TRBV6-5 to TRBJ1-1. Germline V gene sequence: CDR1 MNHEY, CDR2 SVGAGI. The CDR3 is 14 residues long, ends included.

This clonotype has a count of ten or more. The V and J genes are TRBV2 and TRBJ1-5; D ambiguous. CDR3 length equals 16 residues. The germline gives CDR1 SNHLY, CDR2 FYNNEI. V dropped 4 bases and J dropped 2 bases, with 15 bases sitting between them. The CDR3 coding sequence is TGTGCCAGCAGTGGGGCCCTTAGCCAGGGCAATCAGCCCCAGCATTTT. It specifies CASSGALSQGNQPQHF.

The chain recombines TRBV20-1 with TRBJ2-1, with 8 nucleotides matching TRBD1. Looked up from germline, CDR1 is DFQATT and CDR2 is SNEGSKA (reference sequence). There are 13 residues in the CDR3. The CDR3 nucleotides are TGCAGCCAGGGGGCTAGCTCCTACAATGAGCAGTTCTTC. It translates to CSQGASSYNEQFF.